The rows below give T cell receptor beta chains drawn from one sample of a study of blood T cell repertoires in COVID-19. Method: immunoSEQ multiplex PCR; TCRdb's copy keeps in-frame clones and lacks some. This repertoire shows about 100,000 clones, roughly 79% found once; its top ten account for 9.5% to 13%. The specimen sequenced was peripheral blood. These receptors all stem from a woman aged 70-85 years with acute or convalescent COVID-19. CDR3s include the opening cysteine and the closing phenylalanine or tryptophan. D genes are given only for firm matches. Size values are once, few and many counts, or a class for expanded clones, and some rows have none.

CDR3: CASSPGTPSYGYTF
DNA: TGTGCCAGCAGCCCGGGGACACCTTCCTATGGCTACACCTTC
size: NA
J: TRBJ1-2
V: TRBV7-9
D: NA

CDR3: CASSLWGGGSNEQFF
DNA: TGTGCCAGCAGCTTATGGGGCGGGGGGTCGAATGAGCAGTTCTTC
size: NA
J: TRBJ2-1
V: TRBV11-2
D: TRBD2

CDR3: CASSLWSGGEKLFF
DNA: TGTGCCAGCAGTTTATGGTCAGGGGGAGAAAAACTGTTTTTT
size: NA
J: TRBJ1-4
V: TRBV27
D: TRBD1

CDR3: CASSVAWQNTEAFF
DNA: TGTGCCAGCAGCGTAGCTTGGCAGAACACTGAAGCTTTCTTT
size: NA
J: TRBJ1-1
V: TRBV9
D: NA

CDR3: CAWSPGGSGNTIYF
DNA: TGTGCCTGGAGTCCCGGGGGAAGTGGAAACACCATATATTTT
size: NA
J: TRBJ1-3
V: TRBV30
D: NA

CDR3: CATSDLTGKGTEAFF
DNA: TGTGCCACCAGTGATTTGACTGGGAAGGGGACTGAAGCTTTCTTT
size: NA
J: TRBJ1-1
V: TRBV24-1
D: NA

CDR3: CASSLTGDISGANVLTF
DNA: TGCGCCAGCAGCTTGACAGGAGACATCTCTGGGGCCAACGTCCTGACTTTC
size: NA
J: TRBJ2-6
V: TRBV5-1
D: NA

CDR3: CASSRPPGQGTGELFF
DNA: TGTGCCAGCAGCCGGCCGCCGGGACAGGGGACCGGGGAGCTGTTTTTT
size: NA
J: TRBJ2-2
V: TRBV7-2
D: TRBD1

CDR3: CASSPATGAQHF
DNA: TGTGCCAGCAGTCCCGCGACAGGGGCCCAGCATTTT
size: NA
J: TRBJ1-5
V: TRBV12-3/TRBV12-4
D: TRBD1

CDR3: CASSWEGEETQYF
DNA: TGTGCCAGCAGTTGGGAGGGCGAAGAGACCCAGTACTTC
size: NA
J: TRBJ2-5
V: TRBV6-5
D: TRBD2

CDR3: CASSEFYGYTF
DNA: TGTGCCAGCAGCGAGTTCTATGGCTACACCTTC
size: NA
J: TRBJ1-2
V: TRBV2
D: NA

CDR3: CASSLGGGAGGETQYF
DNA: TGTGCCAGCAGTTTAGGCGGGGGGGCCGGCGGAGAGACCCAGTACTTC
size: NA
J: TRBJ2-5
V: TRBV27
D: TRBD2

CDR3: CASSPTTGSETQYF
DNA: TGCGCCAGCAGCCCGACCACAGGGTCGGAGACCCAGTACTTC
size: NA
J: TRBJ2-5
V: TRBV5-1
D: NA

CDR3: CASSQGTGLTTNEKLFF
DNA: TGTGCCAGCAGCCAAGGGACAGGGTTAACAACTAATGAAAAACTGTTTTTT
size: once
J: TRBJ1-4
V: TRBV3-1/TRBV3-2
D: TRBD1

CDR3: CASSIRTGSYGYTF
DNA: TGTGCCAGCAGTATCCGGACAGGTAGCTATGGCTACACCTTC
size: NA
J: TRBJ1-2
V: TRBV28
D: TRBD1

CDR3: CASSSLTSGDETQYF
DNA: TGTGCCAGCAGCTCCTTGACTAGCGGGGATGAGACCCAGTACTTC
size: NA
J: TRBJ2-5
V: TRBV11-2
D: TRBD2

CDR3: CASSLDWSGGAGDTQYF
DNA: TGCGCCAGCAGCTTGGATTGGAGCGGGGGGGCCGGGGATACGCAGTATTTT
size: NA
J: TRBJ2-3
V: TRBV5-1
D: TRBD2

CDR3: CASSLQGPYEQYF
DNA: TGTGCCAGCAGCTTGCAGGGCCCCTACGAGCAGTACTTC
size: NA
J: TRBJ2-7
V: TRBV5-5
D: NA

CDR3: CAWTRTSPFTDTQYF
DNA: TGTGCCTGGACCCGGACTAGCCCTTTCACAGATACGCAGTATTTT
size: NA
J: TRBJ2-3
V: TRBV30
D: TRBD2

CDR3: CASSPGSDRVGNTIYF
DNA: TGTGCCAGCAGCCCCGGATCGGACAGGGTTGGAAACACCATATATTTT
size: NA
J: TRBJ1-3
V: TRBV3-1/TRBV3-2
D: TRBD1

CDR3: CASKGQGAAPNTEAFF
DNA: TGTGCCAGTAAAGGACAGGGGGCGGCCCCGAACACTGAAGCTTTCTTT
size: few
J: TRBJ1-1
V: TRBV19
D: TRBD1

CDR3: CASSGDRKETQYF
DNA: TGCGCCAGCAGCGGGGACAGAAAGGAGACCCAGTACTTC
size: NA
J: TRBJ2-5
V: TRBV10-1
D: TRBD1

CDR3: CASGQGNEKLFF
DNA: TGTGCCAGCGGACAGGGTAATGAAAAACTGTTTTTT
size: NA
J: TRBJ1-4
V: TRBV3-1/TRBV3-2
D: TRBD1

CDR3: CASSPGLSVSGNTIYF
DNA: TGTGCCAGCTCACCAGGGCTATCGGTGTCTGGAAACACCATATATTTT
size: few
J: TRBJ1-3
V: TRBV18
D: NA

CDR3: CASASGLRTDTQYF
DNA: TGTGCCAGCGCTTCAGGGCTTCGCACAGATACGCAGTATTTT
size: NA
J: TRBJ2-3
V: TRBV19
D: NA

CDR3: CASSISRLAGTDTQYF
DNA: TGTGCCAGTAGTATTAGTCGGCTAGCGGGGACAGATACGCAGTATTTT
size: NA
J: TRBJ2-3
V: TRBV19
D: TRBD2

CDR3: CASSLGLSGLTDTQYF
DNA: TGTGCCAGCAGCTTAGGTCTTAGCGGGTTGACAGATACGCAGTATTTT
size: NA
J: TRBJ2-3
V: TRBV7-2
D: TRBD2

CDR3: CASSEQGPVYEQYF
DNA: TGTGCCAGCAGCGAACAGGGTCCCGTATACGAGCAGTACTTC
size: NA
J: TRBJ2-7
V: TRBV6-4
D: NA

CDR3: CASTGTDNEKLFF
DNA: TGCGCCAGTACGGGGACAGATAATGAAAAACTGTTTTTT
size: NA
J: TRBJ1-4
V: TRBV5-1
D: TRBD1

CDR3: CAWSVLGFQETQYF
DNA: TGTGCCTGGAGTGTACTAGGCTTCCAAGAGACCCAGTACTTC
size: once
J: TRBJ2-5
V: TRBV30
D: NA

CDR3: CASSSTTDTQYF
DNA: TGTGCCAGCAGCTCGACAACAGATACGCAGTATTTT
size: NA
J: TRBJ2-3
V: TRBV13
D: NA

CDR3: CASSIGTGDTGELFF
DNA: TGTGCCAGTAGTATAGGGACAGGGGACACCGGGGAGCTGTTTTTT
size: NA
J: TRBJ2-2
V: TRBV19
D: TRBD1

CDR3: CASSPGQFEAFF
DNA: TGTGCCAGCAGCCCTGGACAGTTTGAGGCTTTCTTT
size: few
J: TRBJ1-1
V: TRBV7-2
D: NA

CDR3: CASSSYQGNQPQHF
DNA: TGTGCCAGCAGTTCATATCAGGGGAATCAGCCCCAGCATTTT
size: NA
J: TRBJ1-5
V: TRBV28
D: NA

CDR3: CASSKHQRDRGRNQPQHF
DNA: TGTGCCAGCAGCAAACACCAACGGGACAGGGGTCGCAATCAGCCCCAGCATTTT
size: NA
J: TRBJ1-5
V: TRBV21-1
D: NA

CDR3: CATRSQDRAPQETQYF
DNA: TGTGCCACCCGTTCCCAGGACAGGGCCCCCCAAGAGACCCAGTACTTC
size: NA
J: TRBJ2-5
V: TRBV10-3
D: TRBD1

CDR3: CASSLMGTGQGGETQYF
DNA: TGTGCCAGCAGTTTAATGGGGACAGGGCAAGGGGGAGAGACCCAGTACTTC
size: NA
J: TRBJ2-5
V: TRBV27
D: TRBD1

CDR3: CSAMYRDGYTF
DNA: TGCAGTGCTATGTACAGGGACGGCTACACCTTC
size: NA
J: TRBJ1-2
V: TRBV20-1
D: NA